The next 25 T cell receptor beta chains were all read from a single sample in a study of cytomegalovirus exposure and HLA in healthy donors (dated by TCRdb to about 2017). Libraries came from the immunoSEQ multiplex PCR assay. For the multiplex PCR, a mixture combining 60 forward primers for TCR Vbeta segments and 13 reverse primers for TCR Jbeta segments was used. The immuneACCESS repertoire file appears here via TCRdb, limited to in-frame rearrangements. These files lack a portion of the clones; in checked studies, under half of the deficit traces to unresolved V genes, and the cause of the others is not known. The sample contains 150,000 to 200,000 clones, over 70% of them found a single time. The top ten hold around 3% of the sample. Sequencing was performed on PBMCs. These receptors were obtained from a male donor in good health and CMV-seronegative.

This clone was seen just once. V and J are TRBV23-1 and TRBJ2-2; D possibly corresponds to TRBD1 (6 bases). TRBV23-1 is identified as an open reading frame with a role that is uncertain. V lost 2 bases and J lost 6, with 19 bases in between. This CDR3 contains 17 residues. The CDR3 DNA reads as TGCGCCAGCAGTCAAATATCTACAGGGTTCGGACCCGGGGAGCTGTTTTTT. Its protein is CASSQISTGFGPGELFF.

The chain carries TRBV7-9 and TRBJ2-1; 12 bases match TRBD2. Germline V CDR1 and CDR2: SEHNR, FQNEAQ (reference sequence). Trimming removed 1 base from V and 4 bases from J; junction bases left unmatched: 8. The CDR3 runs to 18 residues. CDR3 residues: CASSLGTSGRPLYNEQFF. The DNA for the CDR3 is TGTGCCAGCAGCTTAGGTACTAGCGGGAGGCCTTTATACAATGAGCAGTTCTTC.

The rearrangement uses TRBV11-2 and TRBJ2-3; possibly TRBD2 for D (6 bases). Trimming stripped 2 bases from V and 2 bases from J, with 11 bases between. The CDR3 spans 15 residues. The germline CDR1 and CDR2 sequences are SGHAT and FQNNGV. The CDR3 loop is CASSLSGRDTDTQYF. The CDR3 DNA is TGTGCCAGCAGCTTAAGCGGGCGAGACACAGATACGCAGTATTTT.

The genes are TRBV6-4 and TRBJ2-3, with a weak D call TRBD2 (5 bases). The CDR3 has 13 amino acids. Germline CDR1 is MRHNA and CDR2 is SNTAGT. Trimming pared 0 bases from V and 6 bases from J, leaving 7 bases between. The CDR3, as DNA: TGTGCCAGCAGTGACTCGGCTAGCGATACGCAGTATTTT. This sequence encodes CASSDSASDTQYF.

CDR3 amino acids: CASSALLRYEQYF. DNA for the CDR3: TGTGCCAGCAGCGCACTTTTGAGATACGAGCAGTACTTC. The genes are TRBV7-9 and TRBJ2-7; D gene ambiguous. This CDR3 has 13 residues. V lost 5 bases and J lost 4, with 12 bases in between. CDR1 is SEHNR and CDR2 is FQNEAQ in the germline V gene (reference sequence).

This clone was seen a handful of times. CDR3 nucleotides: TGTGCCAGCAGCCAAGCTAGCGGGCTGAAAGAGACCCAGTACTTC. Translation: CASSQASGLKETQYF. The rearrangement links TRBV14 to TRBJ2-5; 8 nucleotides match TRBD2. Germline CDR1 and CDR2: SGHDN and FVKESK. The CDR3 consists of 15 residues. The trim removed 1 base at V and 3 bases at J, leaving 4 bases unmatched.

The chain joins TRBV4-2 to TRBJ2-3; 14 bases line up with TRBD2. The CDR3 consists of 19 residues. After removal of 0 bases from V and 1 base from J, the junction contained 6 bases not matched to a gene. Germline values: CDR1 LGHNA, CDR2 YNFKEQ. CDR3 sequence: CASSQEETSGGDRTDTQYF. As DNA, the CDR3 is TGTGCCAGCAGCCAAGAGGAGACTAGCGGGGGGGATCGCACAGATACGCAGTATTTT.

The chain carries TRBV5-1 and TRBJ1-2; D possibly corresponds to TRBD1 (5 bases). Germline loops: CDR1 SGHRS, CDR2 YFSETQ. The CDR3 covers 13 residues. V was trimmed by 5 bases and J by 8 bases, leaving 16 bases between them. The CDR3 sequence: CASSPTVGEGYTF. For the CDR3, the DNA is TGCGCCAGCAGTCCGACAGTTGGTGAAGGCTACACCTTC.

The chain's CDR3 is CALSTGLLENEQFF. The CDR3 DNA follows: TGTGCCTTGTCCACAGGGCTCCTGGAGAATGAGCAGTTCTTC. The chain couples TRBV30 to TRBJ2-1; perhaps TRBD1 as D (6 bases). The CDR3 sequence is 14 residues long. Trimming removed 7 bases at V and 7 bases at J, with 20 bases between. Per the germline V gene, CDR1 is GTSNPN and CDR2 is SVGIG (reference sequence).

This clone has a handful of counts. At the DNA level, this CDR3 is encoded by other sequences in the same sample as well. DNA for the CDR3: TGTGCCAGCAGCTCTAGCGGGGGATACGAGCAGTACTTC. Translated, it gives CASSSSGGYEQYF. The rearrangement uses TRBV7-2 and TRBJ2-7; 10 nucleotides line up with TRBD2. V lost 4 bases to trimming and J lost 4 bases; unmatched junction nucleotides: 1. CDR3 length equals 13 residues. CDR1 is SGHTA and CDR2 is FQGNSA in the germline V gene.

The rearrangement uses TRBV4-3 and TRBJ2-7; 8 bases are shared with TRBD2. Germline V CDR1 and CDR2: LGHNA, YSLEER. The CDR3 is 16 residues long. Trimming at V came to 0 bases and at J to 5 bases, leaving 9 bases not matched to a gene. The CDR3 bases are TGCGCCAGCAGCCAAGATTCCCGGGGGGGAGTCCACGAGCAGTACTTC. Protein product: CASSQDSRGGVHEQYF.

V and J are TRBV25-1 and TRBJ2-2, with D tentatively TRBD2 (5 bases). The V gene lost 4 bases and the J gene lost 7 bases, with 16 bases spanning the gap. The CDR3 is made up of 15 amino acids. CDR1 and CDR2 (germline): MGHDK, SYGVNS. CDR3 coding DNA: TGTGCCAGCAGTGGTCCCAGCCCCGAGGGCGGGGAGCTGTTTTTT. It encodes CASSGPSPEGGELFF.

The chain carries TRBV7-9 and TRBJ1-2; D ambiguous. CDR1 and CDR2 (germline): SEHNR, FQNEAQ (reference sequence). There are 16 residues in the CDR3. Between the trimmed V and J ends, which lost 1 base and 2 bases, there was a span of 14 bases. The CDR3 DNA is TGTGCCAGCAGCTTAGGGCCAGTCCAAGTAAACTATGGCTACACCTTC. Its translation: CASSLGPVQVNYGYTF. Supplemented by reference TRBV7-9 and TRBJ1-2, the full variable domain reads DTGVSQNPRHKITKRGQNVTFRCDPISEHNRLYWYRQTLGQGPEFLTYFQNEAQLEKSRLLSDRFSAERPKGSFSTLEIQRTEQGDSAMYLCASSLGPVQVNYGYTFGSGTRLTVV.

This chain connects TRBV27 to TRBJ1-2; D remains unclear. Germline lookup yields CDR1 MNHEY and CDR2 SMNVEV (reference sequence). The V end was cut by 4 bases, the J end by 6 bases, with 12 bases between. This CDR3 spans 13 amino acids. CDR3 in amino acids: CASSSLTLHGYTF. The CDR3 DNA sequence: TGTGCCAGCAGTTCCCTTACTCTCCATGGCTACACCTTC.

This chain uses TRBV28 with TRBJ1-3, with D possibly TRBD1 on 5 matching bases. The CDR3 is 14 residues long. V was pared by 8 bases and J by 4 bases, with 15 bases between. CDR1 and CDR2 from the germline V gene are MDHEN and SYDVKM. The CDR3 region is CASLLGAGGNTIYF. CDR3 sequence (DNA): TGTGCCAGCCTCTTAGGGGCGGGGGGAAACACCATATATTTT.

The rearrangement joins TRBV6-5 to TRBJ2-7; maybe TRBD2 (6 bases). The CDR3 length is 14 residues. Germline V gene data show CDR1 as MNHEY and CDR2 as SVGAGI. V lost 6 bases and J lost 4, with 16 bases in between. CDR3 residues: CASSLSGTYYEQYF. CDR3 DNA: TGTGCCAGCAGCTTATCCGGGACTTATTACGAGCAGTACTTC.

J is TRBJ2-5 and V is TRBV5-1, with TRBD1 as a possible D gene (5 bases). The V gene lost 2 bases and the J gene lost 3 bases, with 11 bases spanning the gap. The CDR3 covers 14 residues. Looked up from germline, CDR1 is SGHRS and CDR2 is YFSETQ. The CDR3 nucleotides read TGCGCCAGCAGCTTACAGGACCCAAAAGAGACCCAGTACTTC. It translates to CASSLQDPKETQYF.

The chain joins TRBV27 to TRBJ1-2; 12 bases match TRBD1. The CDR3 extends over 15 amino acids. CDR1 and CDR2 from the germline V gene are MNHEY and SMNVEV (reference sequence). V dropped 6 bases and J dropped 7; count of bases not matched to a gene: 9. CDR3 amino acids: CASRPSGQGALGYTF. The CDR3 nucleotides are TGTGCCAGCAGACCCTCGGGACAGGGGGCGCTTGGCTACACCTTC.

J is TRBJ1-5 and V is TRBV30; D call uncertain. Germline V lookup: CDR1 GTSNPN, CDR2 SVGIG (reference sequence). This CDR3 is built from 16 residues. With 0 bases removed from V and 3 bases from J, the gap between germline ends came to 15 bases. The CDR3 DNA follows: TGTGCCTGGAGTGTACGGGCAGCGGCTGACAATCAGCCCCAGCATTTT. Translated: CAWSVRAAADNQPQHF.

The chain employs TRBV5-4 and TRBJ1-1, with 12 nucleotides matching TRBD1. Germline assignment: CDR1 SGHNT and CDR2 YYREEE (reference sequence). With V trimmed by 4 bases and J by 6 bases, 13 bases remained unmatched. The CDR3 totals 17 residues. The CDR3 here is CASSPNAGQGASSEAFF. In DNA, the CDR3 is TGTGCCAGCAGCCCCAACGCGGGACAGGGGGCGAGCTCTGAAGCTTTCTTT.

The chain recombines TRBV7-9 with TRBJ2-1; TRBD1 is a possible D gene (6 bases). V shed 3 bases and J shed 9 bases, with 15 bases lying between them. The CDR3 spans 14 residues. Germline V gene lookup returns CDR1 SEHNR and CDR2 FQNEAQ (reference sequence). CDR3 bases: TGTGCCAGCAGCTTGACAGGAGTCCTGGGTGAGCAGTTCTTC. Translation: CASSLTGVLGEQFF.

The chain recombines TRBV7-2 with TRBJ2-4; 8 positions match TRBD2. Germline CDR1 is SGHTA and CDR2 is FQGNSA. Trimming took 5 bases from V and 5 from J; bases not matched to a gene: 8. This CDR3 has 15 residues. The CDR3 bases are TGTGCCAGCAGCCCAAGCGGGGGTACCCAAAACATTCAGTACTTC. Its protein is CASSPSGGTQNIQYF. Variable domain in full (rest from reference TRBV7-2 and TRBJ2-4): GAGVSQSPSNKVTEKGKDVELRCDPISGHTALYWYRQSLGQGLEFLIYFQGNSAPDKSGLPSDRFSAERTGGSVSTLTIQRTQQEDSAVYLCASSPSGGTQNIQYFGAGTRLSVL.

Notes on this clone: Other nucleotide sequences in the sample specify the same CDR3. CDR3 in amino acids: CASSLVSGGTGELFF. The CDR3 region has the DNA TGCGCCAGCAGCTTGGTTAGCGGGGGAACCGGGGAGCTGTTTTTT. This chain uses TRBV5-1 with TRBJ2-2; 9 nucleotides line up with TRBD2. V shed 0 bases, J shed 5 bases, and the junction held 2 bases outside the gene matches. The CDR3 spans 15 residues. Germline CDR1 is SGHRS and CDR2 is YFSETQ. Based on the CDR3 plus reference TRBV5-1 and TRBJ2-2, the full variable domain is KAGVTQTPRYLIKTRGQQVTLSCSPISGHRSVSWYQQTPGQGLQFLFEYFSETQRNKGNFPGRFSGRQFSNSRSEMNVSTLELGDSALYLCASSLVSGGTGELFFGEGSRLTVL.

V usage is TRBV11-1 and J usage is TRBJ2-3; 10 bases line up with TRBD2. The CDR3 is 15 amino acids. The germline gives CDR1 SGHAT, CDR2 FQDESV (reference sequence). With V trimmed by 5 bases and J by 6 bases, 8 bases remained unmatched. The CDR3 DNA is TGTGCCAGCAGCCCTAGAGCGGGGGGGCGGGATACGCAGTATTTT. Protein: CASSPRAGGRDTQYF.

In this sample, this clone turned up once. Written as DNA, the CDR3 is TGTGCCAGCAGCTTAAGGGAGAGCTCCTACAATGAGCAGTTCTTC. Translation gives CASSLRESSYNEQFF. The chain joins TRBV7-9 to TRBJ2-1; perhaps TRBD2 as D (5 bases). Germline CDR1 is SEHNR and CDR2 is FQNEAQ (reference sequence). With 2 bases removed from V and 0 bases from J, the gap between germline ends came to 8 bases. CDR3 length: 15 residues.